This T cell receptor (beta chain) derives from a study of blood T cell repertoires in COVID-19. The wider study: In each case, the material was cDNA or gDNA derived from T cells, B-cell-depleted T cells, or PBMCs.

The CDR3 consists of 13 residues. Germline V gives CDR1 SEHNR, CDR2 FQNEAQ (reference sequence). V was cut by 6 bases and J by 2 bases, with 10 bases left in between. Assay: immunoSEQ multiplex PCR; the TCRdb copy retains only in-frame clones and omits some. This sample has just over 300,000 clones; 90% occur once, and the top ten carry 3.5% to 4.5%. The clonotype was recovered from a young woman with acute COVID-19. The sample consisted of PBMCs or T cells enriched from blood (not recorded which). The chain combines TRBV7-9 with TRBJ1-1, with D perhaps TRBD1 (6 bases). CDR3 in DNA: TGTGCCAGCAGATCGGACAGAAACACTGAAGCTTTCTTT. Its translation: CASRSDRNTEAFF.